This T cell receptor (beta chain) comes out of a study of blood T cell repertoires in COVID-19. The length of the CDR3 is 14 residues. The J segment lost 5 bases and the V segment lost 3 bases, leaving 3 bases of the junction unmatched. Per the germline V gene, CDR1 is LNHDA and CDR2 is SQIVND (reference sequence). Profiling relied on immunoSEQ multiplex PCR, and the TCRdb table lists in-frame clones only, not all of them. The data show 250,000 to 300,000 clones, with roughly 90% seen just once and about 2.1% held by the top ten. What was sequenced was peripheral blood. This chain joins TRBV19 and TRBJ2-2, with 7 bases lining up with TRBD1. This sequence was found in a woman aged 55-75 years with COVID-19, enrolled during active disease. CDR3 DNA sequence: TGTGCCAGTAGTATGGGACAGCCGACCGGGGAGCTGTTTTTT. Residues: CASSMGQPTGELFF. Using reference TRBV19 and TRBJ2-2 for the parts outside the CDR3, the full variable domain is DGGITQSPKYLFRKEGQNVTLSCEQNLNHDAMYWYRQDPGQGLRLIYYSQIVNDFQKGDIAEGYSVSREKKESFPLTVTSAQKNPTAFYLCASSMGQPTGELFFGEGSRLTVL.